The 20 T cell receptor beta chains below were found in one sample sequenced in a study of shared clonotypes between healthy human individuals. Naive CD8 cells lacked CD45RO and underwent positive selection for CCR7, leaving out terminally differentiated effector memory CD45RA+ cells. Sequenced by immunoSEQ multiplex PCR; TCRdb stores in-frame clones only, minus some. The sample lists about 2.1 million clones; approximately 94% were seen once. The sequenced sample was naive CD8+ T cells from PBMCs. The receptors here all came from a man younger than 35 in good health. Some clones in this sample may be carry-over from other donors' samples.

The J gene is TRBJ1-1, the V gene TRBV7-3; D may be TRBD1 (6 bases). Deletions cut 0 bases from V and 7 bases from J, with 9 bases between. Germline V CDR1 and CDR2: SGHTA, FQGTGA. The CDR3 spans 13 residues. The DNA for the CDR3 is TGTGCCAGCAGCTTAACTTTACAGGGTGAAGCTTTCTTT. Its protein is CASSLTLQGEAFF.

V and J are TRBV5-6 and TRBJ1-1; no reliable D call. CDR3 length equals 13 residues. CDR1 is SGHDT and CDR2 is YYEEEE in the germline V gene. Trimming stripped 0 bases from V and 7 bases from J, with 10 bases between. CDR3 residues: CASSLAARIEAFF. DNA for the CDR3: TGTGCCAGCAGCTTGGCGGCACGGATTGAAGCTTTCTTT.

This clone was found once. V usage is TRBV28 and J usage is TRBJ2-7; D may match TRBD1 or TRBD2 (6 bases each). This CDR3 spans 17 amino acids. In germline, CDR1 is MDHEN, CDR2 SYDVKM. Trimming took off 5 bases at V and 0 bases at J, with 20 bases between the two ends. This CDR3 is CASSPPTGDTLSYEQYF. The CDR3 region has the DNA TGTGCCAGCAGTCCACCCACGGGGGACACTCTCTCCTACGAGCAGTACTTC.

The chain joins TRBV6-5 to TRBJ1-1, with D perhaps TRBD1 (6 bases). The CDR3 runs 13 residues. Deletions cut 7 bases from V and 4 bases from J, with 13 bases between. CDR1 is MNHEY, CDR2 SVGAGI, per germline. The CDR3, as DNA: TGTGCCAGCACCGACGGGGGGCTCACTGAAGCTTTCTTT. Translating gives CASTDGGLTEAFF.

As DNA, the CDR3 is TGTGCCAGCAGCCAGGACAATGAAAAACTGTTTTTT. Translation: CASSQDNEKLFF. The chain carries TRBV14 and TRBJ1-4, with no clear D. The CDR3 has 12 amino acids. From germline, CDR1 is SGHDN and CDR2 FVKESK. Trimming removed 3 bases at V and 5 bases at J, with 4 bases between.

The chain employs TRBV4-1 and TRBJ2-1; 8 bases fit TRBD2. The germline V gene has CDR1 MGHRA and CDR2 YSYEKL. Unmatched junction bases numbered 13, after V lost 4 bases and J lost 8 bases. The CDR3 runs 16 residues. This CDR3 is CASSPSSGYSVHEQFF. The CDR3 DNA follows: TGCGCCAGCAGCCCTTCTAGCGGGTATTCCGTTCATGAGCAGTTCTTC.

The chain couples TRBV7-9 to TRBJ2-1; D unresolved. The length of the CDR3 is 12 residues. V was pared by 10 bases and J by 5 bases, with 12 bases between. Looked up from germline, CDR1 is SEHNR and CDR2 is FQNEAQ (reference sequence). CDR3: CATRVGDNEQFF. The CDR3 DNA follows: TGTGCCACCCGGGTAGGAGACAATGAGCAGTTCTTC.

This clone was observed a single time. V is TRBV5-6 and J is TRBJ1-4, with D unresolved. Germline CDR1 reads SGHDT; CDR2 reads YYEEEE. V was shortened by 1 base and J by 13 bases, with 14 bases between the two germline ends. This CDR3 is 13 amino acids long. Written as DNA, the CDR3 is TGTGCCAGCAGCTTGTCGGTAGGTCGAGGACTGTTTTTT. This gives the protein CASSLSVGRGLFF. Full variable domain (rest looked up from reference TRBV5-6 and TRBJ1-4): DAGVTQSPTHLIKTRGQQVTLRCSPKSGHDTVSWYQQALGQGPQFIFQYYEEEERQRGNFPDRFSGHQFPNYSSELNVNALLLGDSALYLCASSLSVGRGLFFGSGTQLSVL.

This clone was recorded once. This sample includes further DNA sequences coding for the same CDR3. The chain uses TRBV6-6 and TRBJ2-7; TRBD2 matches 8 bases. The CDR3 is 15 residues long. Germline trimming cut 0 bases from V and 5 bases from J; bases unmatched to any gene: 6. From germline, CDR1 is MNHNY and CDR2 SVGAGI (reference sequence). The CDR3 nucleotides are TGTGCCAGCAGTTACTCGGGGCTAGCGGGCGACGAGCAGTACTTC. It is translated as CASSYSGLAGDEQYF.

This clone came up once. The germline gene is not matched at one end of the junction; a read error may be the cause. This sequence joins TRBV27 and TRBJ2-5; TRBD1 matches at 12 bases. From germline, CDR1 is MNHEY and CDR2 SMNVEV (reference sequence). This CDR3 comprises 17 residues. CDR3 DNA: TGTGCCAGCAGTCTATCCCGTGGGACAGGGGGCTTCTGGACCCAGTACTTC. This translates into CASSLSRGTGGFWTQYF.

The chain links TRBV4-1 to TRBJ2-7; D is unresolved. The CDR3 has 16 amino acids. Deletions cut 0 bases from V and 0 bases from J, with 12 bases between. CDR1 and CDR2 (germline): MGHRA, YSYEKL. CDR3 nucleotides: TGCGCCAGCAGCCAAGAGAGTGGGGTCAGCTCCTACGAGCAGTACTTC. Translating gives CASSQESGVSSYEQYF.

The chain couples TRBV4-1 to TRBJ2-7; TRBD2 agrees at 11 bases. The CDR3 spans 15 residues. Losses at the gene ends were 4 bases for V and 2 bases for J; bases not matched to a gene: 4. CDR1 and CDR2 from the germline V gene are MGHRA and YSYEKL. The CDR3 DNA reads as TGCGCCAGCAGCCTTCTAGCGGGAGGTACCTACGAGCAGTACTTC. Protein product: CASSLLAGGTYEQYF.

The rearrangement links TRBV27 to TRBJ1-1, with D perhaps TRBD1 (6 bases). CDR1 MNHEY and CDR2 SMNVEV come from the germline V gene (reference sequence). The CDR3 runs 16 residues. Trimming stripped 2 bases from V and 4 bases from J, with 17 bases between. The CDR3 reads CASSLDLDRWVTEAFF. The CDR3 nucleotides are TGTGCCAGCAGTTTAGACTTGGACAGATGGGTCACTGAAGCTTTCTTT.

V and J are TRBV2 and TRBJ2-1; 8 nucleotides align to TRBD1. CDR3 length equals 10 residues. The V gene's germline CDR1 is SNHLY and CDR2 FYNNEI. J gave up 12 bases and V 8 bases, and 3 bases lay outside the gene matches. The CDR3 bases are TGTGCCAGCTATGGACAGGGGCAGTTCTTC. Amino acid sequence: CASYGQGQFF.

This chain links TRBV7-9 with TRBJ2-1; tentatively, D is TRBD1 (6 bases). Germline loops: CDR1 SEHNR, CDR2 FQNEAQ (reference sequence). V gave up 5 bases and J gave up 2 bases, with 16 bases separating them. The CDR3 is 16 amino acids. In DNA form, the CDR3 reads TGTGCCAGCAGCCGAAGTCGAGGACAGCCCTACAATGAGCAGTTCTTC. It translates to CASSRSRGQPYNEQFF.

In the case of this clone: Other DNA sequences in the sample encode the same CDR3. The rearrangement joins TRBV9 to TRBJ2-3, with a possible D match to TRBD1 (5 bases). This CDR3 is 15 amino acids long. V lost 0 bases to trimming and J lost 1 base, with 9 bases between them. CDR1 and CDR2 from the germline V gene are SGDLS and YYNGEE. Written as DNA, the CDR3 is TGTGCCAGCAGCGTAGAGGGGCTCGGCACAGATACGCAGTATTTT. Protein product: CASSVEGLGTDTQYF.

Details on this clone: The same CDR3 also results from other DNA sequences found in this sample. The genes are TRBV27 and TRBJ1-1, with TRBD1 matching over 9 bases. Germline CDR1 is MNHEY and CDR2 is SMNVEV (reference sequence). The CDR3 runs 13 residues. The junction had 2 bases not matched to a gene; V was cut back by 5 bases and J by 4 bases. The CDR3 region is CASSPTGGTEAFF. CDR3 nucleotide sequence: TGTGCCAGCAGTCCGACAGGGGGCACTGAAGCTTTCTTT.

This chain joins TRBV4-3 and TRBJ1-6; D gene uncertain. The CDR3 consists of 15 residues. Germline values: CDR1 LGHNA, CDR2 YSLEER. The V and J ends lost 5 bases and 9 bases respectively, with 17 bases between them. The CDR3 loop is CASSSTGSFGSPLHF. CDR3 in DNA: TGCGCCAGCAGCTCGACTGGGAGTTTCGGTTCACCCCTCCACTTT.

This clone came up once. V gene TRBV9 combines with J gene TRBJ2-1; TRBD2 agrees at 15 bases. Looked up from germline, CDR1 is SGDLS and CDR2 is YYNGEE. CDR3 length: 17 residues. The V gene end was trimmed by 3 bases and the J gene end by 7 bases; junction bases not matched to a gene: 8. The CDR3 loop reads CASSGGTSGRKNNEQFF. CDR3 in DNA: TGTGCCAGCAGCGGCGGGACTAGCGGGAGGAAGAATAATGAGCAGTTCTTC.

The chain uses TRBV30 and TRBJ2-3; no firm D call. The CDR3 sequence is 13 residues long. Germline-derived CDR1 and CDR2 are GTSNPN and SVGIG (reference sequence). Trimming stripped 0 bases from V and 3 bases from J, with 7 bases between. The CDR3 here is CAWSVLTTDTQYF. CDR3 nucleotides: TGTGCCTGGAGTGTACTGACGACAGATACGCAGTATTTT.